The next 10 T cell receptor beta chains were all read from a single sample in a study of cytomegalovirus exposure and HLA in healthy donors. PCR amplification relied on 60 Vbeta primers (plus 13 Jbeta primers). The table came from immunoSEQ multiplex PCR; TCRdb's copy has only in-frame clones and leaves some out. The sample records about 99,000 clones, around 82% being singletons. The source material was PBMCs. These receptors all stem from a woman aged 18-29 years in good health and CMV-seropositive.

V and J are TRBV5-6 and TRBJ1-5; D is possibly TRBD1 (6 bases). Germline CDR1 reads SGHDT; CDR2 reads YYEEEE. The CDR3 runs 15 residues. Trimming removed 1 base from V and 2 bases from J, with 10 bases in between. The CDR3 DNA follows: TGTGCCAGCAGCTTGATGGGGGCGGGCAATCAGCCCCAGCATTTT. Amino acid sequence: CASSLMGAGNQPQHF.

This clone appeared once. The J gene is TRBJ2-1, the V gene TRBV27; D is unresolved. CDR1 is MNHEY, CDR2 SMNVEV, per germline (reference sequence). Deletions cut 3 bases from V and 7 bases from J, with 10 bases between. The CDR3 covers 13 residues. The chain's CDR3 is CASSFTLWNEQFF. The CDR3 nucleotides are TGTGCCAGCAGTTTCACTCTCTGGAATGAGCAGTTCTTC.

This clone was found a few times. CDR3 loop: CASSSRPRGNTEAFF. CDR3 in DNA: TGTGCCAGCAGCTCCCGGCCCAGGGGTAACACTGAAGCTTTCTTT. V gene TRBV7-9 combines with J gene TRBJ1-1; D may be TRBD1 (6 bases). V was shortened by 4 bases and J by 2 bases, with 14 bases between the two germline ends. CDR3 size: 15 residues. CDR1 SEHNR and CDR2 FQNEAQ come from the germline V gene (reference sequence).

The gene calls are TRBV19 and TRBJ1-5, with 8 bases lining up with TRBD1. This CDR3 region has 15 residues. Germline CDR1 and CDR2: LNHDA and SQIVND (reference sequence). J lost 2 bases, V lost 6 bases, and 6 bases had no gene match. CDR3 protein: CASRIGQGGNQPQHF. The CDR3 bases are TGTGCCAGTAGAATCGGACAGGGCGGCAATCAGCCCCAGCATTTT.

This sequence joins TRBV28 and TRBJ1-2; possible D gene TRBD1, 6 bases. Per germline, CDR1 MDHEN and CDR2 SYDVKM. With 3 bases removed from V and 4 bases from J, the gap between germline ends came to 21 bases. The CDR3 contains 17 residues. CDR3 nucleotide sequence: TGTGCCAGCAGTTTCGGGGGGACACCCTCCCCATTCTATGGCTACACCTTC. Amino acid sequence: CASSFGGTPSPFYGYTF.

This sequence joins TRBV6-5 and TRBJ1-1; no firm D call. Trimming pared 10 bases from V and 1 base from J, leaving 10 bases between. The germline V gene encodes CDR1 MNHEY and CDR2 SVGAGI. The CDR3 runs to 12 residues. In DNA form, the CDR3 reads TGTGCCACCCAAGAGGGGAACACTGAAGCTTTCTTT. Protein: CATQEGNTEAFF.

In the case of this clone: This sample also contains other DNA sequences that code for the same CDR3. CDR3 DNA sequence: TGTGCCAGCAGTTCCCTCCTCTCTGGGGCCAACGTCCTGACTTTC. This translates into CASSSLLSGANVLTF. This chain uses TRBV2 with TRBJ2-6; no clear D. CDR1 is SNHLY and CDR2 is FYNNEI in the germline V gene. V was shortened by 5 bases and J by 0 bases, with 8 bases between the two germline ends. This CDR3 spans 15 amino acids.

The V call is TRBV29-1, the J call TRBJ2-1; D unclear. This CDR3 comprises 11 residues. The germline V and J ends were trimmed by 4 bases and 6 bases, with 7 bases remaining between them. Per germline, CDR1 SQVTM and CDR2 ANQGSEA. CDR3 DNA: TGCAGCGTTGGACTCCGCAATGAGCAGTTCTTC. It translates to CSVGLRNEQFF.

CDR3 residues: CASSGTGVAETQYF. CDR3 coding DNA: TGCGCCAGCAGCGGAACAGGGGTAGCAGAGACCCAGTACTTC. The rearrangement joins TRBV5-1 to TRBJ2-5; TRBD1 aligns across 7 bases. V was clipped by 4 bases and J by 4 bases; unmatched bases: 7. The CDR3 extends over 14 amino acids. CDR1 and CDR2 (germline): SGHRS, YFSETQ.

This clone appeared a single time. The V and J genes are TRBV6-5 and TRBJ1-4; TRBD1 is a possible D gene (5 bases). Looked up from germline, CDR1 is MNHEY and CDR2 is SVGAGI. The V end was cut by 5 bases, the J end by 8 bases, with 15 bases between. This CDR3 contains 14 residues. This CDR3 is CASSQGALREKLFF. CDR3 nucleotides: TGTGCCAGCAGTCAAGGGGCCCTTCGGGAAAAACTGTTTTTT.